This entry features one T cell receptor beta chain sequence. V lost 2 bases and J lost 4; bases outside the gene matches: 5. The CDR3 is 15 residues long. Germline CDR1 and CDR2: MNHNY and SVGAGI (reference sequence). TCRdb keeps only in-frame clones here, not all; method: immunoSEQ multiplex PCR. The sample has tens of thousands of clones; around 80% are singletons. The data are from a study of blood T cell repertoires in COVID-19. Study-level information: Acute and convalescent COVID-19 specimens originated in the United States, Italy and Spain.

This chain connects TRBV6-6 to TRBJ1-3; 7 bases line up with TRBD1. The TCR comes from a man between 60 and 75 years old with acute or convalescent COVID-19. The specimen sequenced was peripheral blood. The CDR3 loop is CASSYERTGGNTIYF. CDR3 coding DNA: TGTGCCAGCAGTTACGAACGGACAGGAGGAAACACCATATATTTT.